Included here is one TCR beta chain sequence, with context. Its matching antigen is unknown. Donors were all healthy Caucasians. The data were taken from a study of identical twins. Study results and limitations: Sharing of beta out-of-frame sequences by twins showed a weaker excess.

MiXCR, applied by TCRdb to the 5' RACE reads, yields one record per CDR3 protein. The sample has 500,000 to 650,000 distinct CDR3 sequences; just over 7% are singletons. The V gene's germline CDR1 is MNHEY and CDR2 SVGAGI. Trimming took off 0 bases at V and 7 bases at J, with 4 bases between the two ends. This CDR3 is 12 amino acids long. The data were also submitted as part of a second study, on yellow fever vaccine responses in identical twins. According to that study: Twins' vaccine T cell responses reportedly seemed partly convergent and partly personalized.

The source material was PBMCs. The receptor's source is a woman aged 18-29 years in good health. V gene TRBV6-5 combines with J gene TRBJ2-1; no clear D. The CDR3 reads CASSYSPNEQFF. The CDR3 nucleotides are TGTGCCAGCAGTTACTCGCCAAATGAGCAGTTCTTC.